This TCR beta chain derives from a study of blood T cell repertoires in COVID-19. Produced via immunoSEQ multiplex PCR; TCRdb's table is partial and in-frame only. The data show around 100,000 clones, with about 92% seen just once and approximately 5.8% held by the top ten. This clone was observed many times. Per germline, CDR1 KGHDR and CDR2 SFDVKD. The CDR3 is 15 residues long. V lost 0 bases and J lost 2; bases outside the gene matches: 3. Sequenced input: peripheral blood. The V and J genes are TRBV24-1 and TRBJ2-7, with TRBD1 identical over 7 bases. The source is a man aged 50 to 59 with active COVID-19. The CDR3, as DNA: TGTGCCACCAGTGATTTGGGACAGGTCCCCTACGAGCAGTACTTC. It translates to CATSDLGQVPYEQYF.